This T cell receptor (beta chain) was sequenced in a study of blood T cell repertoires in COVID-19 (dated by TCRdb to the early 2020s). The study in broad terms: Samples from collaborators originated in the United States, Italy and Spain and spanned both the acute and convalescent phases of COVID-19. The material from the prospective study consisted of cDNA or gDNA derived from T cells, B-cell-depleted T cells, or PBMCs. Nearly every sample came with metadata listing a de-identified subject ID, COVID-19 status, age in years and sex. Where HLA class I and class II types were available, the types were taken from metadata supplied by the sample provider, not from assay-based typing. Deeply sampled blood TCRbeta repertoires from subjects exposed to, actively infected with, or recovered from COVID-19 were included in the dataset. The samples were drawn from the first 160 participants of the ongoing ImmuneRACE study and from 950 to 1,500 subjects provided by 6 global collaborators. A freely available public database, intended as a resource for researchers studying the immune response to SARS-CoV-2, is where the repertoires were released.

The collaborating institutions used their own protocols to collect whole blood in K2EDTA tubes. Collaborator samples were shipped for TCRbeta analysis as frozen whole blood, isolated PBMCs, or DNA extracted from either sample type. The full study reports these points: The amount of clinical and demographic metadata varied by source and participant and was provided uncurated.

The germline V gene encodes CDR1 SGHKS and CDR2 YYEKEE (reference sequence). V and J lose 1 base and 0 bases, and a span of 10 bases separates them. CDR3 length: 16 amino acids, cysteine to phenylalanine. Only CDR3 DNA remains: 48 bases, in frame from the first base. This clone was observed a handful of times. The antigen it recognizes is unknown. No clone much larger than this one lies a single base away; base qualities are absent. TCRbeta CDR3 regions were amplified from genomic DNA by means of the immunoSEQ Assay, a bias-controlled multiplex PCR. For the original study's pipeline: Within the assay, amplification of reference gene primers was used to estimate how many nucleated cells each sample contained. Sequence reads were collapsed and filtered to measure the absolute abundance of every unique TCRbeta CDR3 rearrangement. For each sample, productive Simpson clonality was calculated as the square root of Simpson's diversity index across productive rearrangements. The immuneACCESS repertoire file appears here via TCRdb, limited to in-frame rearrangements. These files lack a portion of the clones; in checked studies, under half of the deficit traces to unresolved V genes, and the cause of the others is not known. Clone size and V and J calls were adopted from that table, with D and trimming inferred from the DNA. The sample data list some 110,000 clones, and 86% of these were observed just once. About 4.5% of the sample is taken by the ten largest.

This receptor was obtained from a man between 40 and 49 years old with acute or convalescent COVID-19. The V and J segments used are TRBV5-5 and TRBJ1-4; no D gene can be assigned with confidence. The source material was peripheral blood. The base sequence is TGTGCCAGCAGCTTGTTGGCACCTGCAACTAATGAAAAACTGTTTTTT. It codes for CASSLLAPATNEKLFF.